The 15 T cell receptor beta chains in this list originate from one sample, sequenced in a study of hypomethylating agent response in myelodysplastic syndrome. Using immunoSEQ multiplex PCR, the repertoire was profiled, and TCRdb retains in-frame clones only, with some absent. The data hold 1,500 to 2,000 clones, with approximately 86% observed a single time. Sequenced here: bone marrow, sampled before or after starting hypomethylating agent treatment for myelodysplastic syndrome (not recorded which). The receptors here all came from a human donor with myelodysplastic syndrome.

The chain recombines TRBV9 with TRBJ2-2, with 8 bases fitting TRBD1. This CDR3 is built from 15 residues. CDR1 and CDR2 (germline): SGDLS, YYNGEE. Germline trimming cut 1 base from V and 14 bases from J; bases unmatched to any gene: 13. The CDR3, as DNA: TGTGCCAGCAGCGTAAACGTCGGTTATGCAGGGGGCCTGTTTTTT. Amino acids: CASSVNVGYAGGLFF.

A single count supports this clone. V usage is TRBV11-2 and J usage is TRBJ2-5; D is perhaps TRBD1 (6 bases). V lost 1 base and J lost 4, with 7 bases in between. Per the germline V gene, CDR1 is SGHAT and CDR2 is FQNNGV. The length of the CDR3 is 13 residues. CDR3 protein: CASSLGTVETQYF. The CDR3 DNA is TGTGCCAGCAGCTTAGGGACAGTAGAGACCCAGTACTTC.

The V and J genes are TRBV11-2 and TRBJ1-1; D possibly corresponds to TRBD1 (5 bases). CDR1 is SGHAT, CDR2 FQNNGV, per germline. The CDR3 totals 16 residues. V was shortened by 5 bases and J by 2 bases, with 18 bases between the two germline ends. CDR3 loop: CASSPRRQSLNTEAFF. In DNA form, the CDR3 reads TGTGCCAGCAGCCCGCGGCGACAGAGCCTAAACACTGAAGCTTTCTTT.

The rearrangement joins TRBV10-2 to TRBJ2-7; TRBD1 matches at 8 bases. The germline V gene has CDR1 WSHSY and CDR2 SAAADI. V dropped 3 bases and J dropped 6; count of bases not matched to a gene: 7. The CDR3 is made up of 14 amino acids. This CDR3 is CASSDAGGGSEQYF. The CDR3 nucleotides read TGCGCCAGCAGTGATGCAGGGGGCGGGTCCGAGCAGTACTTC.

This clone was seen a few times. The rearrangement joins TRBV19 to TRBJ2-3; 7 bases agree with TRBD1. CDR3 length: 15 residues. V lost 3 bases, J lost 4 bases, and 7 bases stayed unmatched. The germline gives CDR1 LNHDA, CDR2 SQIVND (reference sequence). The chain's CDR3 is CASSILLGGADTQYF. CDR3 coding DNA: TGTGCCAGTAGTATCTTGTTAGGGGGCGCAGATACGCAGTATTTT.

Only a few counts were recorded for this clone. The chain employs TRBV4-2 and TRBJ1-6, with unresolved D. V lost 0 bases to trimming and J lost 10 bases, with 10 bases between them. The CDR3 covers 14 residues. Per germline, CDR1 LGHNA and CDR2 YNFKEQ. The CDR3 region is CASSQDMGDSPLHF. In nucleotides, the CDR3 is TGTGCCAGCAGCCAAGATATGGGTGACTCACCCCTCCACTTT.

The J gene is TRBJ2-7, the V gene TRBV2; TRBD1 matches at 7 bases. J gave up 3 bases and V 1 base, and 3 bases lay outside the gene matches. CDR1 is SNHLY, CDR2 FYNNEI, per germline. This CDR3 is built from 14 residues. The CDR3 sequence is CASSEGRQGYEQYV. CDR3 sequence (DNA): TGTGCCAGCAGTGAAGGGAGACAGGGCTACGAGCAGTACGTC.

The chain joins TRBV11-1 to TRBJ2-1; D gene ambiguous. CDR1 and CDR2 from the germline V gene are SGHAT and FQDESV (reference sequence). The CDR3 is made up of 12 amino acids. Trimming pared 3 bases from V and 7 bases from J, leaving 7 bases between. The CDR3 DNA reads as TGTGCCAGCAGCTTGGCAGCGAATGAGCAGTTCTTC. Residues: CASSLAANEQFF. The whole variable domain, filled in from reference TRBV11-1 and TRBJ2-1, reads EAEVAQSPRYKITEKSQAVAFWCDPISGHATLYWYRQILGQGPELLVQFQDESVVDDSQLPKDRFSAERLKGVDSTLKIQPAELGDSAMYLCASSLAANEQFFGPGTRLTVL.

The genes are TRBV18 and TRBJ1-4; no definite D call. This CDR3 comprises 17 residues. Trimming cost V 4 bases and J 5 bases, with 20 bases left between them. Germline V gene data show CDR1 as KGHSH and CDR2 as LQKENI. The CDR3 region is CASSRNPIMGANEKLFF. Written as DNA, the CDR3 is TGTGCCAGCTCACGAAATCCCATAATGGGTGCCAATGAAAAACTGTTTTTT.

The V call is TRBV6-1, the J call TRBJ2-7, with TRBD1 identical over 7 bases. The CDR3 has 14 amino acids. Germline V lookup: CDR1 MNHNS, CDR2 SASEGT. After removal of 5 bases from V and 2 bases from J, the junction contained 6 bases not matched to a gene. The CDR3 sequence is CASSNNRGAYEQYV. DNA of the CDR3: TGTGCCAGCAGTAACAACAGGGGCGCCTACGAGCAGTACGTC.

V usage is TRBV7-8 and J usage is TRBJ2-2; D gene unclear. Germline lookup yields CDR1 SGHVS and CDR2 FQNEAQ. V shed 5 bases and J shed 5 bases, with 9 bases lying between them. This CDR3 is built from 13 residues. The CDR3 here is CASSKTRTGELFF. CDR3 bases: TGTGCCAGCAGCAAAACTCGTACCGGGGAGCTGTTTTTT.

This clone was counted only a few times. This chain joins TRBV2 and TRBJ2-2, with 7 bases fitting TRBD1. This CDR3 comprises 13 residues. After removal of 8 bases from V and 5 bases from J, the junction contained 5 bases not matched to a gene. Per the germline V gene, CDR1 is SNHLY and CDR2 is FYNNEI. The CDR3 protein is CASLPRGTGELFF. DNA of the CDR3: TGTGCCAGCCTGCCCAGGGGGACCGGGGAGCTGTTTTTT.

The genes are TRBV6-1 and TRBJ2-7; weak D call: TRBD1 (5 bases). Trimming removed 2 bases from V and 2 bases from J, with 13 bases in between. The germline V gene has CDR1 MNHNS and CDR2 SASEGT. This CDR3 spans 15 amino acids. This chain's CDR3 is CASSEMAGSPYEQYV. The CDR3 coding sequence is TGTGCCAGCAGTGAAATGGCAGGGTCCCCCTACGAGCAGTACGTC.

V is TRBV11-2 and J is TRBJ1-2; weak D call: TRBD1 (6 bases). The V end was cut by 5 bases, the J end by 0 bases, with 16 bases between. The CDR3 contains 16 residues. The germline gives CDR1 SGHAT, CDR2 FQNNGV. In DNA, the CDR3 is TGTGCCAGCAGCCCGGGCAGGGGCCCCGCTAACTATGGCTACACCTTC. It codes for CASSPGRGPANYGYTF.

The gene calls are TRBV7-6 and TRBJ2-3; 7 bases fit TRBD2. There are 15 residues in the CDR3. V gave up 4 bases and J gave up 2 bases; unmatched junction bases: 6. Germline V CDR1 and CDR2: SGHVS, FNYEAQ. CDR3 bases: TGTGCCAGCAGCTCCTCGGGGGACTACACAGATACGCAGTATTTT. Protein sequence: CASSSSGDYTDTQYF.